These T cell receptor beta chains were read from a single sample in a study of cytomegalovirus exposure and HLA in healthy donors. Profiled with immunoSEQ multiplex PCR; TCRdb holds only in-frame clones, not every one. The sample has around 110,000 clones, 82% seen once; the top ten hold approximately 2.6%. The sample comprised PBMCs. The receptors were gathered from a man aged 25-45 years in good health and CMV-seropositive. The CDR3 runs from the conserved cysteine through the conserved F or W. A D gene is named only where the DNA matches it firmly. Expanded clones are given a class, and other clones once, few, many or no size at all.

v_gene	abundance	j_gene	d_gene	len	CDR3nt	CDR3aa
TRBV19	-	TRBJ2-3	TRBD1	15	TGTGCCAGTAGATGGGGAGAGGGGGCTCAGAATACGCAGTATTTT	CASRWGEGAQNTQYF
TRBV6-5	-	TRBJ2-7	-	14	TGTGCCAGCAGCAACCGAGGGAGTCTCCTCGAGCAGTACTTC	CASSNRGSLLEQYF
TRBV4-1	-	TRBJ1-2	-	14	TGCGCCAGCAGCCAAGTTAATGACTATGGTGGCTACACCTTC	CASSQVNDYGGYTF
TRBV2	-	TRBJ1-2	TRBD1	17	TGTGCCAGCAGTGAAGACGCCGCCCCGGACAGGAGGTATGGCTACACCTTC	CASSEDAAPDRRYGYTF
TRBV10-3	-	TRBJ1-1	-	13	TGTGCCATCAGCGATCAGGGTTCCACTGAAGCTTTCTTT	CAISDQGSTEAFF
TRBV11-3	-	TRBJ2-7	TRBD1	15	TGTGCCAGCAGCTCGCCAGGGACAGGGGGATACGAGCAGTACTTC	CASSSPGTGGYEQYF
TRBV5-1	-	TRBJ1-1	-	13	TGCGCCAGCAGCCGAGGCCGACCGGCTGAAGCTTTCTTT	CASSRGRPAEAFF
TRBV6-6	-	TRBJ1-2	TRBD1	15	TGTGCCAGCGTAAACTCCGGGACAGTTATCTATGGCTACACCTTC	CASVNSGTVIYGYTF
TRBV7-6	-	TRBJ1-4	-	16	TGTGCCAGCAGCTTAGGGAGCCAAGCAACTAATGAAAAACTGTTTTTT	CASSLGSQATNEKLFF
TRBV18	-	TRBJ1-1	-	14	TGTGCCAGCTCGCCAGGGTATCGGGACACTGAAGCTTTCTTT	CASSPGYRDTEAFF
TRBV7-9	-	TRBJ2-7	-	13	TGTGCCAGCAGCTTAAGCCCCCACTACGAGCAGTACTTC	CASSLSPHYEQYF
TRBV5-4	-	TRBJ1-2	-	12	TGTGCCAGCAGCTTGGACGGCTATGGCTACACCTTC	CASSLDGYGYTF
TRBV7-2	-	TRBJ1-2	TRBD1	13	TGTGCCAGCAGCCAGGGACAGTCATATGGCTACACCTTC	CASSQGQSYGYTF
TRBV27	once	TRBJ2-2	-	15	TGTGCCAGCATTGGATGGGGACACAACACCGGGGAGCTGTTTTTT	CASIGWGHNTGELFF
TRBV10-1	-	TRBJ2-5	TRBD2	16	TGCGCCAGCAGTGAGTCACTGGGACTAGCTTCGGAGACCCAGTACTTC	CASSESLGLASETQYF
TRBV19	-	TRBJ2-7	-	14	TGTGCCAGTAGGACCAGGGGCGCCGTTGGGGAGCAGTACTTC	CASRTRGAVGEQYF
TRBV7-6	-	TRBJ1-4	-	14	TGTGCCAGCAGCCCCAGGCGGGGGGATGAAAAACTGTTTTTT	CASSPRRGDEKLFF
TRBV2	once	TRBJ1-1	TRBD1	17	TGTGCCAGCAGTGAAGTTTACGGGACAGCTCGAGGGACTGAAGCTTTCTTT	CASSEVYGTARGTEAFF
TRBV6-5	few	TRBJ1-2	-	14	TGTGCCAGCAGTGACGCCGGGAGTAACTATGGCTACACCTTC	CASSDAGSNYGYTF